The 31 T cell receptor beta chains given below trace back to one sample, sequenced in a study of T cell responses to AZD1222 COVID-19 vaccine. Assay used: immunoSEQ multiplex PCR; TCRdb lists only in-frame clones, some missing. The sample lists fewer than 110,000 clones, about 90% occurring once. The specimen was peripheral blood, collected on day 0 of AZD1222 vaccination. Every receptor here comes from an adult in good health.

The CDR3 loop is CASSWDRENYGYTF. For the CDR3, the DNA is TGTGCCAGCAGTTGGGACAGGGAGAACTATGGCTACACCTTC. This rearrangement joins TRBV28 to TRBJ1-2, with TRBD1 matching 9 bases. The V gene's germline CDR1 is MDHEN and CDR2 SYDVKM. J gave up 2 bases and V 4 bases, and 2 bases lay outside the gene matches. This CDR3 has 14 residues.

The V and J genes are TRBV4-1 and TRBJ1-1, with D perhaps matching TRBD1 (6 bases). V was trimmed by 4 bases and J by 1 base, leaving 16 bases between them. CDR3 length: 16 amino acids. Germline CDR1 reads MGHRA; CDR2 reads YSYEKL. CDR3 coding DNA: TGCGCCAGCAGCCTGACTATTGGACAGAAGAACACTGAAGCTTTCTTT. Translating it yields CASSLTIGQKNTEAFF.

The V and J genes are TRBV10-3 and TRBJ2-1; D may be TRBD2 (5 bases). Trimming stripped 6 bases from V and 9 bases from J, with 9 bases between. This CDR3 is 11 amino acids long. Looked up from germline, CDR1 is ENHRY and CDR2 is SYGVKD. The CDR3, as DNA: TGTGCCATCAGACTAGAGAGTGAGCAGTTCTTC. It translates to CAIRLESEQFF.

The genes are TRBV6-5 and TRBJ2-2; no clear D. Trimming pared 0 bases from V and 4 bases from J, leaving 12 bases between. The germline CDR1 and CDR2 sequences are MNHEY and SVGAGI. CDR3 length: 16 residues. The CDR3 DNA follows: TGTGCCAGCAGTTACTCGAGGCCAGGCGGCACCGGGGAGCTGTTTTTT. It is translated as CASSYSRPGGTGELFF.

CDR3 in amino acids: CASSLVSGDRSGNTIYF. The CDR3 DNA follows: TGTGCCAGCAGCTTAGTGAGCGGGGATCGCTCTGGAAACACCATATATTTT. The chain employs TRBV7-2 and TRBJ1-3, with D uncertain. This CDR3 contains 17 residues. CDR1 is SGHTA, CDR2 FQGNSA, per germline. V was cut by 1 base and J by 0 bases, with 13 bases left in between.

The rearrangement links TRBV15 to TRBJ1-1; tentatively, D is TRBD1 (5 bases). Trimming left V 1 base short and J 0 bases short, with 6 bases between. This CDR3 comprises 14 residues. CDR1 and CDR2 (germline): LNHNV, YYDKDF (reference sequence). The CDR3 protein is CATSRGGVNTEAFF. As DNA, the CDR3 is TGTGCCACCAGCAGAGGGGGGGTGAACACTGAAGCTTTCTTT.

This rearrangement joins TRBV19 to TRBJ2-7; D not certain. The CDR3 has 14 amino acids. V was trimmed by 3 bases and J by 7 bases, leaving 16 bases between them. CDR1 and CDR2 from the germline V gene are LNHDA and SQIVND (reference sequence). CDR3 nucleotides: TGTGCCAGTAGTATTGTTCGACCTGATGGGGAGCAGTACTTC. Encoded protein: CASSIVRPDGEQYF.

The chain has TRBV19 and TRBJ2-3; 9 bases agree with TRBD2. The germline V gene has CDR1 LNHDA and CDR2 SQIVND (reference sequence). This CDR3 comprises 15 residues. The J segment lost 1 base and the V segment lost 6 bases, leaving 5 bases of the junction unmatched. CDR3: CASSGWTSGTDTQYF. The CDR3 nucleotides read TGTGCCAGTAGCGGGTGGACTAGCGGCACAGATACGCAGTATTTT.

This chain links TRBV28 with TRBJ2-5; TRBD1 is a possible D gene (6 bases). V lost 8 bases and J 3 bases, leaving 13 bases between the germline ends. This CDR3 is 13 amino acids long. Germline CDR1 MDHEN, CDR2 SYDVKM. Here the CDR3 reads CASGRGGKETQYF. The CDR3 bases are TGTGCCAGCGGCCGAGGGGGAAAAGAGACCCAGTACTTC.

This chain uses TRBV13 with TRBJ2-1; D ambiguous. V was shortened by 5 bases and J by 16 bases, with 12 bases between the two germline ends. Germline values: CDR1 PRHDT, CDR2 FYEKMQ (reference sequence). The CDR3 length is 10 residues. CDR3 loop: CASSPPSPFF. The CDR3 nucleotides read TGTGCCAGCAGCCCCCCGTCACCATTCTTC.

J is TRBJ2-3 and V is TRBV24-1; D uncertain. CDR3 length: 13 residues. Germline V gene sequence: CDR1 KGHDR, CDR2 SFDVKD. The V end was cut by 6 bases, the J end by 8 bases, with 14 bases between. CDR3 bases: TGTGCCACCAGTCGATGGTTTTCGGGTACGCAGTATTTT. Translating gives CATSRWFSGTQYF.

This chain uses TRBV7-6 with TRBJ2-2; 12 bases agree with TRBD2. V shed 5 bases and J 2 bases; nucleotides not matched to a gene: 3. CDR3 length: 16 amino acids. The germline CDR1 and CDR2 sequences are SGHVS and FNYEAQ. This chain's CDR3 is CASSRTSGINTGELFF. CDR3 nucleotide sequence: TGTGCCAGCAGCCGGACTAGCGGGATAAACACCGGGGAGCTGTTTTTT. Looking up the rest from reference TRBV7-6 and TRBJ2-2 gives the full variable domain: GAGVSQSPRYKVTKRGQDVALRCDPISGHVSLYWYRQALGQGPEFLTYFNYEAQQDKSGLPNDRFSAERPEGSISTLTIQRTEQRDSAMYRCASSRTSGINTGELFFGEGSRLTVL.

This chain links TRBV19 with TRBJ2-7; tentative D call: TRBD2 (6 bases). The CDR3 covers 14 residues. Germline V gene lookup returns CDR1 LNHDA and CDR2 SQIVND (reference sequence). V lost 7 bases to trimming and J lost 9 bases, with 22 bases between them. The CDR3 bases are TGTGCCAGTAAGCCCTCGGGAGAGGATTCTGTGCAGTACTTC. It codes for CASKPSGEDSVQYF.

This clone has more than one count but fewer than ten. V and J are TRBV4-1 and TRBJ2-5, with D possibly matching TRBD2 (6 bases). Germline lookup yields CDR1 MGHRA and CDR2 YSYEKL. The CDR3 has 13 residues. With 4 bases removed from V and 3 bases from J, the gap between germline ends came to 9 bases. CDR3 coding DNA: TGCGCCAGCAGCCTGGGACTTAAAGAGACCCAGTACTTC. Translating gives CASSLGLKETQYF.

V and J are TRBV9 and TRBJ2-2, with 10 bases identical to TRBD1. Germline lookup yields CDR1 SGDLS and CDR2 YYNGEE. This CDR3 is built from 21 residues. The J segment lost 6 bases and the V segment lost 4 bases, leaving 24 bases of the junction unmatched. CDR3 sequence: CASSHSPKRQGAIYRAGELFF. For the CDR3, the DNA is TGTGCCAGCAGCCACTCTCCAAAGAGACAGGGGGCCATCTATCGTGCCGGGGAGCTGTTTTTT.

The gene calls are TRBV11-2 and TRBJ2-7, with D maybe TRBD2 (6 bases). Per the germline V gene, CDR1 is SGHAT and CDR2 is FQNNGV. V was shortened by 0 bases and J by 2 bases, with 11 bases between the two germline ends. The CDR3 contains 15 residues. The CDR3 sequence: CASSLDNGTPYEQYF. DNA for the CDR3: TGTGCCAGCAGCTTAGATAATGGGACTCCCTACGAGCAGTACTTC.

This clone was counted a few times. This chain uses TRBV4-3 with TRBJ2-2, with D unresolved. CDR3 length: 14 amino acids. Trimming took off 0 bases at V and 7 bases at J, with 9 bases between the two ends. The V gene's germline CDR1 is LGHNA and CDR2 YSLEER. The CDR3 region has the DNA TGCGCCAGCAGCCAAGAGAATTTGGGCGGGGAGCTGTTTTTT. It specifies CASSQENLGGELFF.

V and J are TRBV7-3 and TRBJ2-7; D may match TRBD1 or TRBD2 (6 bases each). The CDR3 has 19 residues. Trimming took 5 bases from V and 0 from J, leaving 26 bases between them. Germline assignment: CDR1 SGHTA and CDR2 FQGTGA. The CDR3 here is CASSPEGSGAALSSYEQYF. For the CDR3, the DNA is TGTGCCAGCAGCCCAGAAGGGTCGGGGGCTGCCCTTAGCTCCTACGAGCAGTACTTC.

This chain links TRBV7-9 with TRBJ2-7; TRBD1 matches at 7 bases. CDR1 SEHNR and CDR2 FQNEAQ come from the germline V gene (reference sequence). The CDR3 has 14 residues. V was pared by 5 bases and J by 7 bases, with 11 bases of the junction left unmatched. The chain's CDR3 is CASSPGTVPKEQYF. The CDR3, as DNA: TGTGCCAGCAGCCCTGGGACAGTCCCTAAGGAGCAGTACTTC.

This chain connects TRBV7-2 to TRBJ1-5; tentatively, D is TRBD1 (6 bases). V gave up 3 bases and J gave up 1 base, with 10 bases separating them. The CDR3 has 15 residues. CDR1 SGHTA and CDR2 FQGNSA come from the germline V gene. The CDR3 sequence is CASSFTGISNQPQHF. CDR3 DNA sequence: TGTGCCAGCAGCTTTACAGGGATAAGCAATCAGCCCCAGCATTTT.

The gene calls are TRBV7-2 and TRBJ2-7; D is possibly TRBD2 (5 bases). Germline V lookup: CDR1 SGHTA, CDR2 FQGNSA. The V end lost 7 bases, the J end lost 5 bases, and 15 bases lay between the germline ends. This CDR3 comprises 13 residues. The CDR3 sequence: CASNSFIGDEQYF. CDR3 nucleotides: TGTGCCAGCAACTCCTTTATCGGGGACGAGCAGTACTTC.

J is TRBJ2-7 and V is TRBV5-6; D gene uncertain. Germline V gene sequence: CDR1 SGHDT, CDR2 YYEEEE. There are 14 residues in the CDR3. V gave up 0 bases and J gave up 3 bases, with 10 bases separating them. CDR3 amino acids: CASSLVGSGYEQYF. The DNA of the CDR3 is TGTGCCAGCAGCTTGGTTGGCTCCGGCTACGAGCAGTACTTC.

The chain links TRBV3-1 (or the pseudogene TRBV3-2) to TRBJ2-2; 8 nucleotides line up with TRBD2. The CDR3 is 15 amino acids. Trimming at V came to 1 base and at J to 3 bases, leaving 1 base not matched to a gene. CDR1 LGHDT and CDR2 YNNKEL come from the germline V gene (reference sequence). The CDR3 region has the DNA TGTGCCAGCAGCCAAGCCGGGGGGGACACCGGGGAGCTGTTTTTT. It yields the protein CASSQAGGDTGELFF.

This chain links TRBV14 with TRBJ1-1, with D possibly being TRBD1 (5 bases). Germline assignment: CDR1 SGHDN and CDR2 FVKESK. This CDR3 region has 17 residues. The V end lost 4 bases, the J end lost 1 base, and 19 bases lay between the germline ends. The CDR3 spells CASSRGDFSPRNTEAFF. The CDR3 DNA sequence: TGTGCCAGCAGCCGAGGGGACTTTAGCCCCAGGAACACTGAAGCTTTCTTT.

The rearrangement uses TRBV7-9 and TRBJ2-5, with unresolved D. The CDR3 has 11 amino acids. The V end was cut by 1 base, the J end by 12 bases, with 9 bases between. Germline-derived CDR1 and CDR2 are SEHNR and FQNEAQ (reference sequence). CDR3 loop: CASSLVAQKYF. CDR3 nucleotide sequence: TGTGCCAGCAGCTTAGTTGCTCAAAAGTACTTC.

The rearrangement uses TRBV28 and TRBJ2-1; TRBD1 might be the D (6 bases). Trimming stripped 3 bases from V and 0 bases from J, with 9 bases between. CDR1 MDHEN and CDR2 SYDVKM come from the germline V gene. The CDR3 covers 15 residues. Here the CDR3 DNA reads TGTGCCAGCAGTTTTCTGACAGGCTCCTACAATGAGCAGTTCTTC. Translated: CASSFLTGSYNEQFF.

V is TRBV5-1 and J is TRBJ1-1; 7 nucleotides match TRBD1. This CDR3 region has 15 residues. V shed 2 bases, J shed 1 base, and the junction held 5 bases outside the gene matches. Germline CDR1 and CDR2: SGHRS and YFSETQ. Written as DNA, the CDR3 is TGCGCCAGCAGCTTCACAGGGGTCGGGAACACTGAAGCTTTCTTT. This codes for CASSFTGVGNTEAFF. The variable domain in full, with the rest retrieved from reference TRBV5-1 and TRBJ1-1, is KAGVTQTPRYLIKTRGQQVTLSCSPISGHRSVSWYQQTPGQGLQFLFEYFSETQRNKGNFPGRFSGRQFSNSRSEMNVSTLELGDSALYLCASSFTGVGNTEAFFGQGTRLTVV.

CDR3 residues: CASSPGQRAYGYTF. CDR3 nucleotide sequence: TGTGCCAGCAGTCCCGGACAGAGGGCCTATGGCTACACCTTC. The rearrangement uses TRBV28 and TRBJ1-2, with D possibly matching TRBD1 (6 bases). The germline gives CDR1 MDHEN, CDR2 SYDVKM. The CDR3 is made up of 14 amino acids. V lost 5 bases and J lost 4, with 14 bases in between.

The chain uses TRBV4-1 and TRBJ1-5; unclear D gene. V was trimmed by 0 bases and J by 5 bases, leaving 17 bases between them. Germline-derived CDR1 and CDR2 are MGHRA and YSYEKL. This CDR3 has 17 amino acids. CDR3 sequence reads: CASSQDSEVRGHQPQHF. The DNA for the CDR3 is TGCGCCAGCAGCCAAGACTCGGAGGTACGAGGGCATCAGCCCCAGCATTTT.

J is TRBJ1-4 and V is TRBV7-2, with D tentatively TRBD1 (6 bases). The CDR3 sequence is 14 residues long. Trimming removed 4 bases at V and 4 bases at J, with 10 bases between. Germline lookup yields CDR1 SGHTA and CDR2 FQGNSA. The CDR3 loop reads CASSSEGGNEKLFF. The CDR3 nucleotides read TGTGCCAGCAGCTCCGAAGGGGGTAATGAAAAACTGTTTTTT.

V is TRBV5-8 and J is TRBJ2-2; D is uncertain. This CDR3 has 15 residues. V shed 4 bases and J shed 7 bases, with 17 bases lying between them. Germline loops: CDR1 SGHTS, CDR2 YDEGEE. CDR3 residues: CASSPPLGRYGELFF. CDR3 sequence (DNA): TGTGCCAGCAGCCCCCCGCTAGGACGGTACGGGGAGCTGTTTTTT.